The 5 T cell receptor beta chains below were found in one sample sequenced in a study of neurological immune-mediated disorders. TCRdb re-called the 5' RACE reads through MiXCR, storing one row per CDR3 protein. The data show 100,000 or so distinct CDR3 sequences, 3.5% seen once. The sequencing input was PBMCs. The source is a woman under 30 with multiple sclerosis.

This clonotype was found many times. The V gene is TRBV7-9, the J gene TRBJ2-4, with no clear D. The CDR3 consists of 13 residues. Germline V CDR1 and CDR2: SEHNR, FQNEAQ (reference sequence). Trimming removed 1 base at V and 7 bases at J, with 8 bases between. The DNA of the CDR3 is TGTGCCAGCAGCTTAGGACAAGGGAACATTCAGTACTTC. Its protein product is CASSLGQGNIQYF. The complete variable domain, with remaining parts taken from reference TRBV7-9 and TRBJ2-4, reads DTGVSQNPRHKITKRGQNVTFRCDPISEHNRLYWYRQTLGQGPEFLTYFQNEAQLEKSRLLSDRFSAERPKGSFSTLEIQRTEQGDSAMYLCASSLGQGNIQYFGAGTRLSVL.

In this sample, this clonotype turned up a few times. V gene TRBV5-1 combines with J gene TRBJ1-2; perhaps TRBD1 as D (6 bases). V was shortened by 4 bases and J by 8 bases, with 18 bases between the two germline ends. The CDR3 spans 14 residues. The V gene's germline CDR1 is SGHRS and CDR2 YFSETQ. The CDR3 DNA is TGCGCCAGCAGCAGAGCAGGGGAAGGGGAAGGCTACACCTTC. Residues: CASSRAGEGEGYTF.

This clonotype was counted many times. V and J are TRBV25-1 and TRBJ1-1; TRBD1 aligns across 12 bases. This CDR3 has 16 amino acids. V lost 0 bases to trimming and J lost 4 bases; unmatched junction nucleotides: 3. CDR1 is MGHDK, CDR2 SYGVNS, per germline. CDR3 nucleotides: TGTGCCAGCAGTGAATACCCGGGACAGGGGGCCACTGAAGCTTTCTTT. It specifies CASSEYPGQGATEAFF.

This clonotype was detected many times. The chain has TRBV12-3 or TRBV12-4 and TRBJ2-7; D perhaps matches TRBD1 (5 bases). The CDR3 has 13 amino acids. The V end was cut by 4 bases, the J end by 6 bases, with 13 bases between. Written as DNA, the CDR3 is TGTGCCAGCAGTTCTGACAGCCCCGGCGAGCAGTACTTC. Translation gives CASSSDSPGEQYF.

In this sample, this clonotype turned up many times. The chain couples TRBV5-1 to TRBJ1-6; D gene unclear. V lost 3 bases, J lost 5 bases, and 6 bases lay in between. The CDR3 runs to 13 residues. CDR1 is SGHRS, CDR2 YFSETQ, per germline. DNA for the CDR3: TGCGCCAGCAGCTCGAGAAATAATTCACCCCTCCACTTT. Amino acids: CASSSRNNSPLHF.